What follows is one T cell receptor (beta chain) and its context. Antigen: not known. V was trimmed by 8 bases and J by 5 bases, leaving 17 bases between them. The CDR3 loop spans 14 amino acids. This entry is derived from a study of blood T cells in healthy people across ages. Study-wide results and limits: Diversity estimates from one million T cells were considered underestimates.

A second about 6 to 11 cycle PCR used barcoded and J-beta primers. Using its own MiXCR run on the 5' RACE reads, TCRdb lists one record per CDR3 protein. There are 800,000 or so distinct CDR3 sequences in the sample; around two thirds occur only once, and 25% to 30% lies in the top ten. This receptor was taken from a man between 25 and 39 years old in good health. The J gene is TRBJ2-3, the V gene TRBV12-3 or TRBV12-4; D gene uncertain. The sequenced material came from blood. Written as DNA, the CDR3 is TGTGCCAGCTGGGCCCCAACGGTCAGAGATACGCAGTATTTT. Amino acids: CASWAPTVRDTQYF.